The present T cell receptor (beta chain) was sequenced within a study of blood T cell repertoires in COVID-19. The overall study: Sources were T cells, B-cell-depleted T cells, or PBMCs; the material itself was cDNA or gDNA.

Germline V gives CDR1 LNHDA, CDR2 SQIVND (reference sequence). This CDR3 is built from 14 residues. J lost 4 bases, V lost 4 bases, and 5 bases had no gene match. Clones were sequenced by immunoSEQ multiplex PCR, and TCRdb holds only the in-frame ones, with some missing. The sample carries approximately 160,000 clones, over 90% recorded once. The V and J genes are TRBV19 and TRBJ2-3; 7 nucleotides agree with TRBD1. This clonotype was obtained from a man aged 45-65 years with acute or convalescent COVID-19. The sequenced material came from peripheral blood. CDR3 coding DNA: TGTGCCAGTAGTACGAAAGGGGGCTCAGATACGCAGTATTTT. Protein product: CASSTKGGSDTQYF. Complete variable domain (other parts from reference TRBV19 and TRBJ2-3): DGGITQSPKYLFRKEGQNVTLSCEQNLNHDAMYWYRQDPGQGLRLIYYSQIVNDFQKGDIAEGYSVSREKKESFPLTVTSAQKNPTAFYLCASSTKGGSDTQYFGPGTRLTVL.